The 17 T cell receptor beta chains below were found in one sample sequenced in a study of intratumoral heterogeneity in liver cancer. Each tumour sample represents a distinct, spatially separated region of the hepatocellular carcinoma nodule. The table came from immunoSEQ multiplex PCR; TCRdb's copy has only in-frame clones and leaves some out. Of roughly 6,200 clones listed, 60% to 75% are singletons. The sample was tumor tissue, taken before any cancer treatment. These TCRs come from a woman aged 70-85 years with hepatocellular carcinoma.

This clone was seen just once. The chain carries TRBV19 and TRBJ2-7; the D gene could be TRBD1 or TRBD2 (5 bases each). V lost 7 bases and J 0 bases, leaving 16 bases between the germline ends. CDR3 length: 15 residues. Per germline, CDR1 LNHDA and CDR2 SQIVND (reference sequence). As DNA, the CDR3 is TGTGCCAGTACTAAGGTGGGACGTATCTCCTACGAGCAGTACTTC. It yields the protein CASTKVGRISYEQYF. The variable domain in full, with the rest retrieved from reference TRBV19 and TRBJ2-7, is DGGITQSPKYLFRKEGQNVTLSCEQNLNHDAMYWYRQDPGQGLRLIYYSQIVNDFQKGDIAEGYSVSREKKESFPLTVTSAQKNPTAFYLCASTKVGRISYEQYFGPGTRLTVT.

V gene TRBV19 combines with J gene TRBJ1-2; D might be TRBD1 (5 bases). V dropped 4 bases and J dropped 8 bases, with 11 bases sitting between them. The CDR3 has 12 amino acids. The V gene's germline CDR1 is LNHDA and CDR2 SQIVND (reference sequence). The CDR3 sequence: CASSRGQRGYTF. CDR3 nucleotide sequence: TGTGCCAGTAGTAGAGGACAAAGGGGCTACACCTTC.

The chain employs TRBV4-1 and TRBJ2-2; weak D call: TRBD1 (6 bases). Germline V gives CDR1 MGHRA, CDR2 YSYEKL. The ends were cut back, 6 bases at V and 1 base at J, with 15 bases in the middle. The CDR3 length is 16 residues. The DNA of the CDR3 is TGCGCCAGCAGGTCTATCGGGACACTGAACACCGGGGAGCTGTTTTTT. It is translated as CASRSIGTLNTGELFF.

This clone was found once. The rearrangement joins TRBV5-4 to TRBJ2-1; D is ambiguous. CDR1 is SGHNT, CDR2 YYREEE, per germline (reference sequence). CDR3 length: 15 residues. The germline V and J ends were trimmed by 0 bases and 0 bases, with 7 bases remaining between them. The CDR3 spells CASSLGANSYNEQFF. In nucleotides, the CDR3 is TGTGCCAGCAGCTTGGGGGCAAACTCCTACAATGAGCAGTTCTTC.

V gene TRBV12-3 or TRBV12-4 combines with J gene TRBJ2-1; D is unresolved. The V and J ends lost 5 bases and 14 bases respectively, with 16 bases between them. The CDR3 runs 12 residues. CDR3 sequence: CASSRAVGRKFF. As DNA, the CDR3 is TGTGCCAGCAGTCGTGCGGTTGGACGTAAGTTCTTC.

The gene calls are TRBV6-5 and TRBJ1-6, with D possibly matching TRBD1 (5 bases). The CDR3 sequence is 14 residues long. V was pared by 5 bases and J by 9 bases, with 14 bases between. Germline CDR1 MNHEY, CDR2 SVGAGI. This CDR3 is CASSPEQAVSPLHF. In DNA, the CDR3 is TGTGCCAGCAGTCCCGAACAGGCCGTTTCACCCCTCCACTTT.

This clone was seen a handful of times. V and J are TRBV30 and TRBJ1-1; possibly TRBD1 for D (6 bases). From germline, CDR1 is GTSNPN and CDR2 SVGIG (reference sequence). Trimming left V 5 bases short and J 9 bases short, with 13 bases between. CDR3 size: 11 residues. Here the CDR3 DNA reads TGTGCCTGGCGGGATTGGGGGCAAGCTTTCTTT. It codes for CAWRDWGQAFF.

This sequence joins TRBV2 and TRBJ1-1, with 12 nucleotides matching TRBD1. Germline values: CDR1 SNHLY, CDR2 FYNNEI. The CDR3 has 14 amino acids. The V and J ends lost 7 bases and 5 bases, in that order; junction bases with no gene match: 5. CDR3 protein: CASIRDRGRTEAFF. As DNA, the CDR3 is TGTGCCAGCATTCGGGACAGGGGGCGGACTGAAGCTTTCTTT. Filled out from reference TRBV2 and TRBJ1-1, the complete variable domain reads EPEVTQTPSHQVTQMGQEVILRCVPISNHLYFYWYRQILGQKVEFLVSFYNNEISEKSEIFDDQFSVERPDGSNFTLKIRSTKLEDSAMYFCASIRDRGRTEAFFGQGTRLTVV.

This chain joins TRBV3-1 (or the pseudogene TRBV3-2) and TRBJ2-5; TRBD1 might be the D (6 bases). V was cut by 4 bases and J by 3 bases, with 12 bases left in between. Germline CDR1 reads LGHDT; CDR2 reads YNNKEL (reference sequence). The CDR3 extends over 14 amino acids. CDR3 in DNA: TGTGCCAGCAGCCGGCGGACAGACAAAGAGACCCAGTACTTC. As protein: CASSRRTDKETQYF.

The chain joins TRBV6-1 to TRBJ2-7; D is unclear. The V end was cut by 0 bases, the J end by 6 bases, with 9 bases between. Germline V lookup: CDR1 MNHNS, CDR2 SASEGT. The CDR3 runs to 13 residues. The CDR3 sequence is CASSEAGEFEQYF. CDR3 DNA: TGTGCCAGCAGTGAAGCCGGCGAGTTCGAGCAGTACTTC.

The chain links TRBV28 to TRBJ1-3; no definite D call. The CDR3 spans 16 residues. V lost 4 bases and J 0 bases, leaving 13 bases between the germline ends. Germline lookup yields CDR1 MDHEN and CDR2 SYDVKM. CDR3 residues: CASSYLTLISGNTIYF. Written as DNA, the CDR3 is TGTGCCAGCAGTTACCTAACACTGATCTCTGGAAACACCATATATTTT.

V and J are TRBV19 and TRBJ1-3; D is unclear. Per the germline V gene, CDR1 is LNHDA and CDR2 is SQIVND (reference sequence). V shed 8 bases and J shed 2 bases, with 7 bases lying between them. CDR3 size: 12 residues. The CDR3 reads CASGEPGNTIYF. In nucleotides, the CDR3 is TGTGCCAGTGGTGAACCTGGAAACACCATATATTTT.

The chain joins TRBV21-1 to TRBJ2-1; the table names TRBD2, a call not compared with the DNA. TRBV21-1 is reported as a pseudogene. The CDR3 is made up of 18 amino acids. This CDR3 reads CASSNREGPLTSYNEQFF. The CDR3 DNA is TGTGCCAGCAGCAACCGGGAGGGCCCTCTTACGTCCTACAATGAGCAGTTCTTC.

The CDR3 is CASSLLDPLTDTQYF. CDR3 coding DNA: TGTGCCAGCAGCCTTCTCGACCCTCTCACAGATACGCAGTATTTT. This rearrangement joins TRBV7-8 to TRBJ2-3; D unresolved. CDR1 and CDR2 from the germline V gene are SGHVS and FQNEAQ. There are 15 residues in the CDR3. Trimming removed 5 bases from V and 2 bases from J, with 14 bases in between.

This clone is a singleton in its sample. V gene TRBV4-1 combines with J gene TRBJ2-7, with TRBD2 identical over 10 bases. The CDR3 has 15 residues. CDR1 and CDR2 (germline): MGHRA, YSYEKL. V was clipped by 4 bases and J by 3 bases; unmatched bases: 6. Here the CDR3 DNA reads TGCGCCAGCAGCCCAGGACTAGCGGAGGGCTACGAGCAGTACTTC. Amino acid sequence: CASSPGLAEGYEQYF.

The chain has TRBV5-8 and TRBJ2-7; D is uncertain. Germline-derived CDR1 and CDR2 are SGHTS and YDEGEE. V was trimmed by 3 bases and J by 2 bases, leaving 3 bases between them. The length of the CDR3 is 11 residues. The CDR3 DNA is TGTGCCAGCAGCTCCGCCTACGAGCAGTACTTC. Protein product: CASSSAYEQYF.

The chain carries TRBV6-5 and TRBJ2-7; 12 bases map to TRBD2. V shed 4 bases, J shed 0 bases, and the junction held 1 base outside the gene matches. Germline assignment: CDR1 MNHEY and CDR2 SVGAGI. There are 15 residues in the CDR3. The CDR3 region is CASSLTSGSSYEQYF. The CDR3 region has the DNA TGTGCCAGCAGTTTGACTAGCGGGAGCTCCTACGAGCAGTACTTC.